A selection of T cell receptor beta chains follows, all from one sample in a study of blood T cell repertoires in COVID-19. Sequencing used immunoSEQ multiplex PCR; TCRdb keeps in-frame clones, though not all of them. Found here are hundreds of thousands of clones, about 83% of them singletons; the top ten hold roughly 2%. Sequencing was performed on PBMCs or T cells enriched from blood (not recorded which). These receptors all come from a woman in her 50s who had recovered from COVID-19. CDR3s include the opening cysteine and the closing phenylalanine or tryptophan. A D gene is named only where the DNA matches it firmly. For some rows the clone size is stated as once, few or many, or as a class when expanded; others skip it.

CDR3nt	CDR3aa	abundance	d_gene	v_gene	j_gene
TGCGCCAGCAGCCATCCTCCTAAAAGGGGCCTCACAGATACGCAGTATTTT	CASSHPPKRGLTDTQYF	-	-	TRBV4-1	TRBJ2-3
TGTGCCAGCTCACCACCCGGGGGGCGCTTGTACACCGGGGAGCTGTTTTTT	CASSPPGGRLYTGELFF	-	-	TRBV18	TRBJ2-2
TGTGCCGCAGGGGAGTGGGCTAGCGAGACCCAGTACTTC	CAAGEWASETQYF	-	-	TRBV19	TRBJ2-5
TGTGCCAGCAGCCCCCGGACAGGGGCCCTGATTGGGACTGAAGCTTTCTTT	CASSPRTGALIGTEAFF	-	TRBD1	TRBV7-8	TRBJ1-1
TGTGCCAGCAGCGCCACAGGCGGCTCTAGCACAGATACGCAGTATTTT	CASSATGGSSTDTQYF	-	-	TRBV9	TRBJ2-3
TGTGCCAGCAGCCCCAGCGGGCGGCTTATGTACTTC	CASSPSGRLMYF	-	-	TRBV7-2	TRBJ2-5
TGTGCCTGGGCGAAAACAGGGGGCGCGAATTCACCCCTCCACTTT	CAWAKTGGANSPLHF	-	TRBD1	TRBV30	TRBJ1-6
TGTGCCAGCAGCTTAAGGCAAACCGGGACAGGCTACGAGCAGTACTTC	CASSLRQTGTGYEQYF	-	TRBD1	TRBV7-9	TRBJ2-7
TGCGCCAGCAGCCAAGCCGCAGCACTGGGCGTCGGGGAGCTGTTTTTT	CASSQAAALGVGELFF	-	-	TRBV4-3	TRBJ2-2
TGTGCCAGCAGCCGTCCCGGGACAGGGGCTGGGGGTCAGCCCCAGCATTTT	CASSRPGTGAGGQPQHF	-	TRBD1	TRBV7-2	TRBJ1-5
TGTGCCAGCAGCGCTACGCGGGGGGGGAACACTGAAGCTTTCTTT	CASSATRGGNTEAFF	-	-	TRBV9	TRBJ1-1
TGTGCCAGCAGTTACGCTCCGGGACATACGGGTGAGCAGTTCTTC	CASSYAPGHTGEQFF	-	-	TRBV6-5	TRBJ2-1
TGTGCCAGCAGCCAGGCTGGGCTAGCGGGGGGTGATCACAATGAGCAGTTCTTC	CASSQAGLAGGDHNEQFF	few	TRBD2	TRBV3-1/TRBV3-2	TRBJ2-1
TGTGCCAGCAGCCCTGGACAGGGACGGCAGTTCTTC	CASSPGQGRQFF	-	TRBD1	TRBV5-8	TRBJ2-1
TGTGCCAGCAGCTTCCGCAATGAGCAGTTCTTC	CASSFRNEQFF	-	-	TRBV5-6	TRBJ2-1
TGCGCCAGCAGCCAACCCGACAGAAAGAACACTGAAGCTTTCTTT	CASSQPDRKNTEAFF	-	-	TRBV4-1	TRBJ1-1
TGTGCCAGCAGCCAAGTGAGGACAGGGCGTCTCTCCTACGAGCAGTACTTC	CASSQVRTGRLSYEQYF	-	TRBD1	TRBV14	TRBJ2-7
TGCGCCAGCAGCCCAACAGGAGAGACACAGCCCCAGCATTTT	CASSPTGETQPQHF	-	-	TRBV5-1	TRBJ1-5
TGTGCCAGCAGCTTAAAAGTTCAGGGGGACACTGAAGCTTTCTTT	CASSLKVQGDTEAFF	few	TRBD1	TRBV7-9	TRBJ1-1
TGTGCCAGCAGCCAAACGGGAGGCTGGGAGCAGTACTTC	CASSQTGGWEQYF	-	TRBD2	TRBV3-1/TRBV3-2	TRBJ2-7
-	CASSKTGGAGVASGANVLTF	-	-	TRBV21-1	TRBJ2-6
TGTGCCAGCAGTTACTCGGCAGGGCCATATGGCTACACCTTC	CASSYSAGPYGYTF	many	-	TRBV6-2/TRBV6-3	TRBJ1-2
TGTGCCAGCAGCTTAACCCCGGGACAAGGGCCCTACAATGAGCAGTTCTTC	CASSLTPGQGPYNEQFF	-	-	TRBV7-3	TRBJ2-1
TGCGCCAGCAGCTCCCGACAGGATGAAAAACTGTTTTTT	CASSSRQDEKLFF	-	-	TRBV4-1	TRBJ1-4
TGTGCCAGCAGTGAGAGCGGGAGCTCCTACAATGAGCAGTTCTTC	CASSESGSSYNEQFF	-	TRBD2	TRBV6-4	TRBJ2-1
TGTGCCAGCTCACCCTTCGACAGATACGAGCAGTACTTC	CASSPFDRYEQYF	-	-	TRBV18	TRBJ2-7
TGTGCCAGCAGCACCAGCGGGACAACTAATGAAAAACTGTTTTTT	CASSTSGTTNEKLFF	-	-	TRBV7-2	TRBJ1-4
TGTGCCAGCAGCTTAGATCCCCCCCTCGAGCAGTACTTC	CASSLDPPLEQYF	once	-	TRBV7-2	TRBJ2-7
TGTGCCACCAGTGATCCCCGACCGGGACACCCCCGGGAGACCCAGTACTTC	CATSDPRPGHPRETQYF	-	-	TRBV24-1	TRBJ2-5
TGTGCCAGCAGTGAACGGGACAGGGGGCCGCGGGGCACAGATACGCAGTATTTT	CASSERDRGPRGTDTQYF	-	TRBD1	TRBV6-1	TRBJ2-3
TGTGCCAGCAGTGAAGCGCTTGCGGAAAGGGGCTACACCTTC	CASSEALAERGYTF	few	-	TRBV6-1	TRBJ1-2
TGCAGCGTTGGCAGCTCTGGAAACACCATATATTTT	CSVGSSGNTIYF	-	-	TRBV29-1	TRBJ1-3
TGTGCCAGCAGCGGCCCTAGCGGGGTCTACCGGGATACGCAGTATTTT	CASSGPSGVYRDTQYF	once	TRBD2	TRBV7-8	TRBJ2-3
TGTGCCAGCAGTTTTGGAGGGGCAGGGGAGCAGTACTTC	CASSFGGAGEQYF	once	-	TRBV27	TRBJ2-7
TGTGCCAGCAGCTCCCTCACTCGGGACAGGAGATATGGCTACACCTTC	CASSSLTRDRRYGYTF	-	TRBD1	TRBV11-3	TRBJ1-2
TGTGCCAGCAATTTTTTGGTAGCGGGAGGAGGGGGTTACAATGAGCAGTTCTTC	CASNFLVAGGGGYNEQFF	-	TRBD2	TRBV28	TRBJ2-1
TGTGCCAGCAGCCAAGCCCTTGAAAAACTGTTTTTT	CASSQALEKLFF	-	-	TRBV14	TRBJ1-4
TGTGCCAGCAGCCAGCGGGGACTAGCGGGAGGGGGTGAGCAGTTCTTC	CASSQRGLAGGGEQFF	-	TRBD2	TRBV3-1/TRBV3-2	TRBJ2-1
TGTGCCAGCAGCTTTGGGCAGTTATCCCTCCACTTT	CASSFGQLSLHF	once	-	TRBV7-9	TRBJ1-6
TGTGCCATCAGTGAGTCGAAATGGACTAGCGGGGTTAGAGAGACCCAGTACTTC	CAISESKWTSGVRETQYF	-	TRBD2	TRBV10-3	TRBJ2-5
TGTGCCTGGAGTGAAAGCCGGGGGAGCAATCAGCCCCAGCATTTT	CAWSESRGSNQPQHF	-	-	TRBV30	TRBJ1-5
TGTGCCAGCAGCCCACTAGCCTCTACGGGCGAGCAGTACTTC	CASSPLASTGEQYF	-	-	TRBV4-2	TRBJ2-7
TGTGCCAGCAGCTTAGCCTCAGGGGGCGGTGTGAATAATTCACCCCTCCACTTT	CASSLASGGGVNNSPLHF	-	TRBD1	TRBV7-6	TRBJ1-6